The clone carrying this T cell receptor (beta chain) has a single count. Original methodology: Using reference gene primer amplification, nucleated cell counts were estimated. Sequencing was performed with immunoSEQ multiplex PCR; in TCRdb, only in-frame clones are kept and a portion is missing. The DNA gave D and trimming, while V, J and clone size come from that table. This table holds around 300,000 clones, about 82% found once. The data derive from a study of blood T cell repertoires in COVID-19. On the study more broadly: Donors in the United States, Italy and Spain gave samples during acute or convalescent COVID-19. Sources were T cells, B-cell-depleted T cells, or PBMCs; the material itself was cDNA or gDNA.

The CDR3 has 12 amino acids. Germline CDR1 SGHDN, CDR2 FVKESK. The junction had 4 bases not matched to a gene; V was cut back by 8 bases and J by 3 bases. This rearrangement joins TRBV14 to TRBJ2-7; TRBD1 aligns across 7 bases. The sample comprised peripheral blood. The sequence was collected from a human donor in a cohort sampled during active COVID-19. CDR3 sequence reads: CASRGQSYEQYF. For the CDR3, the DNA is TGTGCCAGCCGGGGACAGAGCTACGAGCAGTACTTC.